Listed below are T cell receptor beta chains from one sample, sequenced in a study of blood T cell repertoires in COVID-19. TCRdb's table, derived via immunoSEQ multiplex PCR, lists solely in-frame clones and lacks some. The sample lists over 150,000 clones; over 80% were seen once. The sequenced sample consisted of peripheral blood. The receptor source for this set is a woman in her sixties with acute or convalescent COVID-19. Each CDR3 is given with its conserved first and last residue. The order of the fields is clone size, V gene, D gene, J gene, CDR3 protein, CDR3 DNA. D genes are given only for firm matches. Expanded clones get a size class; other rows say once, few or many, or leave the size out.

clone size: .
V gene: TRBV7-9
D gene: TRBD2
J gene: TRBJ2-5
CDR3 protein: CASSPWGLAGEANQETQYF
CDR3 DNA: TGTGCCAGCAGCCCTTGGGGACTAGCGGGGGAGGCTAACCAAGAGACCCAGTACTTC

clone size: .
V gene: TRBV4-3
D gene: .
J gene: TRBJ2-1
CDR3 protein: CASSQSRQSEQFF
CDR3 DNA: TGCGCCAGCAGCCAAAGCAGACAGTCTGAGCAGTTCTTC

clone size: .
V gene: TRBV6-5
D gene: .
J gene: TRBJ2-7
CDR3 protein: CASSYSMAGAYEQYF
CDR3 DNA: TGTGCCAGCAGTTACTCGATGGCAGGGGCCTACGAGCAGTACTTC

clone size: once
V gene: TRBV30
D gene: .
J gene: TRBJ1-2
CDR3 protein: CAWEYKTGANYGYTF
CDR3 DNA: TGTGCCTGGGAGTACAAGACAGGTGCTAACTATGGCTACACCTTC

clone size: .
V gene: TRBV6-2/TRBV6-3
D gene: .
J gene: TRBJ1-1
CDR3 protein: CASSLNRFGAFF
CDR3 DNA: TGTGCCAGCAGTTTGAACAGGTTCGGAGCTTTCTTT

clone size: .
V gene: TRBV25-1
D gene: .
J gene: TRBJ2-5
CDR3 protein: CASSEWAGMSQGGTQYF
CDR3 DNA: TGTGCCAGCAGTGAATGGGCAGGGATGTCCCAGGGGGGGACCCAGTACTTC

clone size: .
V gene: TRBV4-3
D gene: .
J gene: TRBJ2-7
CDR3 protein: CASSLLTGDYEQYF
CDR3 DNA: TGCGCCAGCAGCCTTCTGACAGGAGACTACGAGCAGTACTTC

clone size: .
V gene: TRBV5-6
D gene: .
J gene: TRBJ1-1
CDR3 protein: CASSLDRVSPHTEAFF
CDR3 DNA: TGTGCCAGCAGCTTGGACCGGGTCTCGCCCCACACTGAAGCTTTCTTT

clone size: .
V gene: TRBV19
D gene: TRBD1
J gene: TRBJ1-6
CDR3 protein: CASSIGTGYSPLHF
CDR3 DNA: TGTGCCAGTAGTATCGGGACAGGGTATTCACCCCTCCACTTT

clone size: .
V gene: TRBV5-1
D gene: TRBD2
J gene: TRBJ2-7
CDR3 protein: CASSRLAGGSYEQYF
CDR3 DNA: TGCGCCAGCAGCAGACTAGCGGGGGGGTCCTACGAGCAGTACTTC

clone size: .
V gene: TRBV9
D gene: .
J gene: TRBJ2-1
CDR3 protein: CASSARGGGSSYNEQFF
CDR3 DNA: TGTGCCAGCAGCGCCCGTGGGGGGGGCAGCTCCTACAATGAGCAGTTCTTC

clone size: .
V gene: TRBV18
D gene: .
J gene: TRBJ1-6
CDR3 protein: CASSPQDSLKSSYNSPLHF
CDR3 DNA: TGTGCCAGCTCACCACAAGACTCCCTGAAGAGCTCCTATAATTCACCCCTCCACTTT

clone size: .
V gene: TRBV4-3
D gene: .
J gene: TRBJ2-1
CDR3 protein: CASSQGGQSSYNEQFF
CDR3 DNA: TGCGCCAGCAGCCAAGGAGGACAGAGCTCCTACAATGAGCAGTTCTTC

clone size: .
V gene: TRBV5-6
D gene: .
J gene: TRBJ1-1
CDR3 protein: CASSLDRGMVNTEAFF
CDR3 DNA: TGTGCCAGCAGCTTGGATAGGGGGATGGTGAACACTGAAGCTTTCTTT

clone size: .
V gene: TRBV7-9
D gene: TRBD1
J gene: TRBJ2-3
CDR3 protein: CASTPRGQGTDTQYF
CDR3 DNA: TGTGCCAGCACCCCGAGGGGGCAAGGCACAGATACGCAGTATTTT

clone size: .
V gene: TRBV6-1
D gene: .
J gene: TRBJ1-1
CDR3 protein: CASSDFRERTEAFF
CDR3 DNA: TGTGCCAGCAGTGATTTCCGGGAACGGACTGAAGCTTTCTTT

clone size: .
V gene: TRBV6-5
D gene: .
J gene: TRBJ2-7
CDR3 protein: CASRQTGSSSYEQYF
CDR3 DNA: TGTGCCAGCAGGCAAACAGGGTCAAGCTCCTACGAGCAGTACTTC